The rows below give T cell receptor beta chains drawn from one sample of a study of CD8+ T cells in alopecia areata. Libraries were prepared by immunoSEQ multiplex PCR; TCRdb keeps only in-frame clonotypes and omits some of them. The sample includes around 200,000 clones, roughly 64% of them seen just once. The specimen was CD4+ T cells sorted from blood, collected at week 4, from a patient treated with tofacitinib. Receptors originate from a human donor with alopecia areata. The CDR3 runs from the conserved cysteine through the conserved F or W. Fields, in order: J gene, clone size, V gene, D gene, CDR3 protein, CDR3 DNA. D genes are given only for firm matches. Part of the rows lack a size; the others show once, few, many or a class for expanded clones.

j_call: TRBJ1-4
clone_size: -
v_call: TRBV29-1
d_call: -
cdr3_aa: CSVLLNRAGRGLFF
cdr3_nt: TGCAGCGTTTTACTGAACAGGGCCGGGAGAGGACTGTTTTTT

j_call: TRBJ1-6
clone_size: once
v_call: TRBV2
d_call: -
cdr3_aa: CASSGPLYNSPLHF
cdr3_nt: TGTGCCAGCTCCGGGCCGCTTTATAATTCACCCCTCCACTTT

j_call: TRBJ1-5
clone_size: -
v_call: TRBV6-8
d_call: -
cdr3_aa: CASKKRDSHQPQHF
cdr3_nt: TGTGCCAGCAAAAAAAGGGACTCGCATCAGCCCCAGCATTTT

j_call: TRBJ1-3
clone_size: once
v_call: TRBV18
d_call: -
cdr3_aa: CASSPVGDSGNTIYF
cdr3_nt: TGTGCCAGCTCACCCGTCGGGGACTCTGGAAACACCATATATTTT

j_call: TRBJ2-5
clone_size: -
v_call: TRBV11-2
d_call: TRBD2
cdr3_aa: CASSLPASGGETQYF
cdr3_nt: TGTGCCAGCAGCTTACCGGCTAGCGGGGGGGAGACCCAGTACTTC

j_call: TRBJ1-4
clone_size: few
v_call: TRBV29-1
d_call: -
cdr3_aa: CSVLSSARGEKLFF
cdr3_nt: TGCAGCGTTTTGAGTTCGGCCAGGGGTGAAAAACTGTTTTTT

j_call: TRBJ2-7
clone_size: -
v_call: TRBV7-2
d_call: -
cdr3_aa: CASSLDSGQRQYF
cdr3_nt: TGTGCCAGCAGCTTAGATTCGGGGCAAAGGCAGTACTTC

j_call: TRBJ2-7
clone_size: -
v_call: TRBV7-9
d_call: -
cdr3_aa: CASSLAGGPAGNEQYF
cdr3_nt: TGTGCCAGCAGCTTAGCGGGGGGGCCGGCAGGGAACGAGCAGTACTTC

j_call: TRBJ1-2
clone_size: -
v_call: TRBV30
d_call: TRBD1
cdr3_aa: CAWRETGRGGYTF
cdr3_nt: TGTGCCTGGAGGGAGACAGGGAGAGGCGGCTACACCTTC

j_call: TRBJ1-2
clone_size: -
v_call: TRBV7-9
d_call: TRBD1
cdr3_aa: CASSYRPQTGGGYTF
cdr3_nt: TGTGCCAGCAGCTACAGGCCTCAAACAGGGGGAGGCTACACCTTC

j_call: TRBJ2-3
clone_size: -
v_call: TRBV30
d_call: TRBD2
cdr3_aa: CAWSGGSDTQYF
cdr3_nt: TGTGCCTGGAGCGGGGGGTCCGATACGCAGTATTTT

j_call: TRBJ1-4
clone_size: -
v_call: TRBV2
d_call: -
cdr3_aa: CASRGQLDGEKLFF
cdr3_nt: TGTGCCAGCAGAGGACAGTTAGACGGTGAAAAACTGTTTTTT

j_call: TRBJ2-3
clone_size: -
v_call: TRBV5-1
d_call: -
cdr3_aa: CASSTQGTDTQYF
cdr3_nt: TGCGCCAGCAGCACCCAGGGAACAGATACGCAGTATTTT

j_call: TRBJ2-5
clone_size: -
v_call: TRBV29-1
d_call: TRBD2
cdr3_aa: CSGGSWSGQETQYF
cdr3_nt: TGCAGCGGCGGGAGCTGGAGCGGGCAAGAGACCCAGTACTTC

j_call: TRBJ1-3
clone_size: -
v_call: TRBV6-5
d_call: -
cdr3_aa: CASIAGDTIYF
cdr3_nt: TGTGCCAGCATAGCCGGTGACACCATATATTTT

j_call: TRBJ2-5
clone_size: few
v_call: TRBV19
d_call: -
cdr3_aa: CASSGAGETQYF
cdr3_nt: TGTGCCAGTAGTGGGGCCGGGGAGACCCAGTACTTC

j_call: TRBJ1-5
clone_size: few
v_call: TRBV7-2
d_call: TRBD1
cdr3_aa: CASSHPGGGQPQHF
cdr3_nt: TGTGCCAGCAGCCATCCAGGGGGCGGACAGCCCCAGCATTTT

j_call: TRBJ2-5
clone_size: -
v_call: TRBV27
d_call: -
cdr3_aa: CASSFGRGGETQYF
cdr3_nt: TGTGCCAGCAGTTTTGGCAGGGGTGGGGAGACCCAGTACTTC

j_call: TRBJ2-3
clone_size: once
v_call: TRBV4-1
d_call: -
cdr3_aa: CASSRSGGGATDTQYF
cdr3_nt: TGCGCCAGCAGCCGGTCCGGAGGGGGGGCCACAGATACGCAGTATTTT

j_call: TRBJ1-2
clone_size: -
v_call: TRBV7-2
d_call: -
cdr3_aa: CASSSRTNYGYTF
cdr3_nt: TGTGCCAGCAGCTCGAGGACTAACTATGGCTACACCTTC

j_call: TRBJ1-1
clone_size: few
v_call: TRBV5-1
d_call: -
cdr3_aa: CASAITASRNTEAFF
cdr3_nt: TGCGCCAGCGCCATAACCGCGAGTCGGAACACTGAAGCTTTCTTT

j_call: TRBJ1-3
clone_size: -
v_call: TRBV2
d_call: -
cdr3_aa: CASSGQVISGNTIYF
cdr3_nt: TGTGCCAGCAGTGGACAGGTGATCTCTGGAAACACCATATATTTT

j_call: TRBJ1-3
clone_size: -
v_call: TRBV9
d_call: TRBD1
cdr3_aa: CASSVYGDRLYF
cdr3_nt: TGTGCCAGCAGCGTCTACGGGGACAGGTTATATTTT

j_call: TRBJ2-5
clone_size: -
v_call: TRBV2
d_call: TRBD1
cdr3_aa: CASSEGANGYF
cdr3_nt: TGTGCCAGCAGCGAGGGGGCTAACGGGTACTTC

j_call: TRBJ1-1
clone_size: -
v_call: TRBV29-1
d_call: TRBD1
cdr3_aa: CSVADRLNTEAFF
cdr3_nt: TGCAGCGTTGCGGACAGGTTGAACACTGAAGCTTTCTTT

j_call: TRBJ1-1
clone_size: once
v_call: TRBV9
d_call: -
cdr3_aa: CASSVGSRHTEAFF
cdr3_nt: TGTGCCAGCAGCGTAGGTAGCAGGCACACTGAAGCTTTCTTT

j_call: TRBJ2-7
clone_size: once
v_call: TRBV7-9
d_call: -
cdr3_aa: CASSRDGNPCEQYF
cdr3_nt: TGTGCCAGCAGCCGGGACGGGAACCCCTGCGAGCAGTACTTC